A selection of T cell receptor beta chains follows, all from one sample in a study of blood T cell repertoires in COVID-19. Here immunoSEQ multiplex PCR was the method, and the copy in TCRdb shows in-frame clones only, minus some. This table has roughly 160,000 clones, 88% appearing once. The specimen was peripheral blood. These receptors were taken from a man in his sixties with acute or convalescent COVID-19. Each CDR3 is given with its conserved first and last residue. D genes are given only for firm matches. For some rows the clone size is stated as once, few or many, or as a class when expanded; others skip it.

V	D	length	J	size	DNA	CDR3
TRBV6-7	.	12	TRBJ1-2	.	TGTCGCACGAGTCGAGAGGGCTATGGCTACACCTTC	CRTSREGYGYTF
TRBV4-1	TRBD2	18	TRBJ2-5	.	TGCGCCAGCAGCCGAAGCATCGGCGGGGGGGGTGATCAAGAGACCCAGTACTTC	CASSRSIGGGGDQETQYF
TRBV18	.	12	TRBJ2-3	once	TGTGCCAGCTCACCAACAGAAGATACGCAGTATTTT	CASSPTEDTQYF
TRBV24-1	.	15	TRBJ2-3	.	TGTGCCACCAGTGATACCGCAGGGTATTCAGATACGCAGTATTTT	CATSDTAGYSDTQYF
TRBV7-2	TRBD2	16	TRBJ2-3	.	TGTGCCAGCAGTCTTACTAGCGGGGGGGCTTCAGATACGCAGTATTTT	CASSLTSGGASDTQYF
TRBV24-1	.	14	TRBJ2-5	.	TGTGCCACCAGTGATACAGGGTTGTCGGAGACCCAGTACTTC	CATSDTGLSETQYF
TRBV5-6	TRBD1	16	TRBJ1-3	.	TGTGCCAGCAGCTTTTCCCCGACAGGGGAGGGAAACACCATATATTTT	CASSFSPTGEGNTIYF
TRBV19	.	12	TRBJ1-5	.	TGTGCCAGTAGTATAGACAGGGCAGCCCAGCATTTT	CASSIDRAAQHF
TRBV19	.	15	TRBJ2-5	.	TGTGCCAGTAGTATAAGTCGAGGCTACGGAGAGACCCAGTACTTC	CASSISRGYGETQYF
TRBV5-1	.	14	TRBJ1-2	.	TGCGCCAGCAGCTTGGATGGGCAGGCCTATGGCTACACCTTC	CASSLDGQAYGYTF
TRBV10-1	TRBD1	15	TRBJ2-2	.	TGCGCCAGCAGGTCCGGGACAGTCTCATCCGGGGAGCTGTTTTTT	CASRSGTVSSGELFF
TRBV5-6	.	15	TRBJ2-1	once	TGTGCCAGCAGCTTGGCCGGCGGGGTTAAAGATGAGCAGTTCTTC	CASSLAGGVKDEQFF
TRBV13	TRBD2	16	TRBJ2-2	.	TGTGCCAGCAGCCGCGGCGGGGCGGGAGTGATCGGGGAGCTGTTTTTT	CASSRGGAGVIGELFF
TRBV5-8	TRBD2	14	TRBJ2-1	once	TGTGCCAGCACTAATGCGGGAGGAAACAATGAGCAGTTCTTC	CASTNAGGNNEQFF
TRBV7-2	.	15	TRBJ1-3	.	TGTGCCAGCAGCTTAGTAACAGGCGCTGGAAACACCATATATTTT	CASSLVTGAGNTIYF
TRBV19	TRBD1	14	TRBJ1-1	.	TGTGCCAGTATGGATGGGGACAGGCGGACTGAAGCTTTCTTT	CASMDGDRRTEAFF
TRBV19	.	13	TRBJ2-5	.	TGTGCCAGTAGTTTAGGGTTCCCAGGGACCCAGTACTTC	CASSLGFPGTQYF
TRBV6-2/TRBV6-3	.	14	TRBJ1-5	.	TGTGCCAGCAGTAAGGACATGCCGAATCAGCCCCAGCATTTT	CASSKDMPNQPQHF
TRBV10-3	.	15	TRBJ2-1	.	TGTGCCATCAGTGGGGGGGGCCTGATGTCCAATGAGCAGTTCTTC	CAISGGGLMSNEQFF
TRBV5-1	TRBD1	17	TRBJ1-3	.	TGCGCCAGCAGCTTGGCGGCAGGGGGTAGCTCTGGAAACACCATATATTTT	CASSLAAGGSSGNTIYF
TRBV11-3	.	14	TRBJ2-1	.	TGTGCCAGCAGCTTAGGCCGCTCTAGCGCTGAGCAGTTCTTC	CASSLGRSSAEQFF
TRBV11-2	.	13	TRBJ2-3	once	TGTGCCAGCAGTTCGCAGGGGACAGATACGCAGTATTTT	CASSSQGTDTQYF
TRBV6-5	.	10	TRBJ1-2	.	TGTGCCAGCAAGGGGGGGGGCTACACCTTC	CASKGGGYTF
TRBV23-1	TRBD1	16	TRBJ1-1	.	TGCGCCAGCAGTCAAGGAAGGGGGCGGTTGAACACTGAAGCTTTCTTT	CASSQGRGRLNTEAFF
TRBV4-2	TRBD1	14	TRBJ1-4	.	TGTGCCAGCAGCCAAGGCCAGGGGGAAGAAAAACTGTTTTTT	CASSQGQGEEKLFF
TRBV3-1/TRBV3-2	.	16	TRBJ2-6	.	TGTGCCAGCAGCCTCCCGAGACAGGCTGGGGCCAACGTCCTGACTTTC	CASSLPRQAGANVLTF
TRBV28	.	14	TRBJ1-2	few	TGTGCCAGCAGTTTACCCGACAGAAACTATGGCTACACCTTC	CASSLPDRNYGYTF
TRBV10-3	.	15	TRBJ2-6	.	TGTGCCATCAGTGAGCCAGGGGCTGGGGCCAACGTCCTGACTTTC	CAISEPGAGANVLTF
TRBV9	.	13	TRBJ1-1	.	TGTGCCAGCAGCCAACGGGTGAACACTGAAGCTTTCTTT	CASSQRVNTEAFF
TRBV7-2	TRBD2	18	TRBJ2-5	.	TGTGCCAGCAGCTTAAAGGGACTAGCGACAGCCCGAGAAGAGACCCAGTACTTC	CASSLKGLATAREETQYF
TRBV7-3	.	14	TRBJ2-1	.	TGTGCCAGCAGCTTAGGGGCAGCCTACAATGAGCAGTTCTTC	CASSLGAAYNEQFF
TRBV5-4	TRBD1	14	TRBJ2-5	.	TGTGCCAGCAGACGGACAGGGCCCCAAGAGACCCAGTACTTC	CASRRTGPQETQYF
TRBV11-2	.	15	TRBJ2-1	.	TGTGCCAGCATAGGGGCAGGGGCGTCTTACAATGAGCAGTTCTTC	CASIGAGASYNEQFF
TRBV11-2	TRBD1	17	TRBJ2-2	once	TGTGCCAGCAACCCGACAGGGGGTTACTTCGGTACCGGGGAGCTGTTTTTT	CASNPTGGYFGTGELFF
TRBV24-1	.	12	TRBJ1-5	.	TGTGCCACCAGTGACGGGTCTCAGCCCCAGCATTTT	CATSDGSQPQHF
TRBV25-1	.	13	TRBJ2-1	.	TGTGCCAGCAGGAGGGGGTCCTACAATGAGCAGTTCTTC	CASRRGSYNEQFF
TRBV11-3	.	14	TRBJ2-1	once	TGTGCCAGCAGCCCAGCCCGGGGAGGCAATGAGCAGTTCTTC	CASSPARGGNEQFF
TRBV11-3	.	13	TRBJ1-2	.	TGTGCCAGCAGCTTTCAGGGGAGTGATGGCTACACCTTC	CASSFQGSDGYTF
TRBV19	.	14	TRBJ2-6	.	TGTGCCAGCATCCCCGAGTCTGGGGCCAACGTCCTGACTTTC	CASIPESGANVLTF
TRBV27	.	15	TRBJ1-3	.	TGTGCCAGCAGTTTCTCAGGGCTCTCTGGAAACACCATATATTTT	CASSFSGLSGNTIYF
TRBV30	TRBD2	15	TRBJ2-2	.	TGTGCCTGGGCATGGCTAGCGGGAAGGGCCGGGGAGCTGTTTTTT	CAWAWLAGRAGELFF
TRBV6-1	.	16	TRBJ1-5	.	TGTGCCAGCAGTGATAAGAGGCGGGGGGGCAATCAGCCCCAGCATTTT	CASSDKRRGGNQPQHF
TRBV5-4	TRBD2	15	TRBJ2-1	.	TGTGCCAGCAGTACCGGACTAGCGGAATACAATGAGCAGTTCTTC	CASSTGLAEYNEQFF
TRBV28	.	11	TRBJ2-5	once	TGTGCCAGCAGCCTACGGGGGACCCAGTACTTC	CASSLRGTQYF
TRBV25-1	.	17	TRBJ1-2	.	TGTGCCAGCAGTGAATATGGGCCGGGAGGGGGAATCTATGGCTACACCTTC	CASSEYGPGGGIYGYTF
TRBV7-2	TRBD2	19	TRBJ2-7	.	TGTGCCAGCAGCTTCAGGACTAGCGGTTTCCAGGGGGCGTCCTACGAGCAGTACTTC	CASSFRTSGFQGASYEQYF
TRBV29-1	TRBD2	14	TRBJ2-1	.	TGCAGCGTTCGGACTAGCGGATTCTACAATGAGCAGTTCTTC	CSVRTSGFYNEQFF
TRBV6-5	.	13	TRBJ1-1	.	TGTGCCAGCAGTTTTTACACGAACACTGAAGCTTTCTTT	CASSFYTNTEAFF
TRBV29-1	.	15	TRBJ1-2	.	TGCAGCGTTGAAGATCCCGACAGTACTAACTATGGCTACACCTTC	CSVEDPDSTNYGYTF
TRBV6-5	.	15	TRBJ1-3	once	TGTGCCAGCAGTTACTCGATGGGGCCTGGAAACACCATATATTTT	CASSYSMGPGNTIYF
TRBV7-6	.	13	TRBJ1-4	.	TGTGCCAGCAGCTTAGCGTCGGGGGGAAAACTGTTTTTT	CASSLASGGKLFF
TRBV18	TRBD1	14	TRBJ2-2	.	TGTGCCAGCTCACCACAACAGGGGAACGGGGAGCTGTTTTTT	CASSPQQGNGELFF
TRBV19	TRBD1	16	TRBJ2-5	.	TGTGCCAGTAGTGACCCCCGGGACAGTTTCCAAGAGACCCAGTACTTC	CASSDPRDSFQETQYF
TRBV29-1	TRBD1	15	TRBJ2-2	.	TGCAGCGTTGAAGACCCCGACAGGGCGTCCGGGGAGCTGTTTTTT	CSVEDPDRASGELFF
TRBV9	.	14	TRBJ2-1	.	TGTGCCAGCAGCGTCCATCTAGCGCTGGATGAGCAGTTCTTC	CASSVHLALDEQFF
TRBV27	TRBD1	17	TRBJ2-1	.	TGTGCCAGCAGCCGCCCGGGACAGCTCATTGCCTACAATGAGCAGTTCTTC	CASSRPGQLIAYNEQFF
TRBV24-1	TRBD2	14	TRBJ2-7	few	TGTGCCACCAGTGGGACGGGAGGGCCCCACGAGCAGTACTTC	CATSGTGGPHEQYF
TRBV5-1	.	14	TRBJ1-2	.	TGCGCCAGCAGCTTAGACTCCACTAACTATGGCTACACCTTC	CASSLDSTNYGYTF
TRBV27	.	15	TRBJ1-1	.	TGTGCCAGCAGTTTTTGGGGCACGTTGAACACTGAAGCTTTCTTT	CASSFWGTLNTEAFF